The entry below describes one T cell receptor (beta chain). The CDR3 consists of 14 residues. V was shortened by 1 base and J by 4 bases, with 10 bases between the two germline ends. The germline V gene encodes CDR1 SGHTA and CDR2 FQGNSA. The assay was immunoSEQ multiplex PCR, and TCRdb's table has in-frame clones only and misses some. The table includes some 190,000 clones, roughly 91% detected once. The sample originates from a study of blood T cell repertoires in COVID-19. V gene TRBV7-2 combines with J gene TRBJ2-5; weak D call: TRBD2 (5 bases). Specimen: peripheral blood. This TCR was sampled from a human donor in a cohort sampled during active COVID-19. The CDR3 nucleotides read TGTGCCAGCAGCTTAGACGCGGGCCGAGAGACCCAGTACTTC. Protein product: CASSLDAGRETQYF.